What follows are 18 T cell receptor beta chains derived from one specimen sequenced in a study of T cell repertoires in ileal Crohn's disease. Sequenced by immunoSEQ multiplex PCR; TCRdb stores in-frame clones only, minus some. The sample gives 700 or so clones, 90% to 95% of which show up once; 17% is in the top ten. Described time point: neoterminal ileum biopsy at postoperative endoscopy, about 6 months after surgery. The specimen was ileal tissue. These TCRs come from an adult with Crohn's disease.

The genes are TRBV18 and TRBJ1-2; 7 bases fit TRBD1. Per germline, CDR1 KGHSH and CDR2 LQKENI. The CDR3 extends over 14 amino acids. Trimming took 6 bases from V and 4 from J; bases not matched to a gene: 8. The CDR3 here is CASSTPTGTYGYTF. Written as DNA, the CDR3 is TGTGCCAGCTCTACCCCGACAGGGACCTATGGCTACACCTTC.

The chain carries TRBV18 and TRBJ2-3, with 9 bases that match TRBD2. CDR3 length equals 18 residues. V lost 3 bases, J lost 1 base, and 11 bases stayed unmatched. The germline V gene encodes CDR1 KGHSH and CDR2 LQKENI. DNA of the CDR3: TGTGCCAGCTCACCGGGGTTAGCGGGAGTACACGGCACAGATACGCAGTATTTT. Translation gives CASSPGLAGVHGTDTQYF.

The J gene is TRBJ2-1, the V gene TRBV2; 8 bases agree with TRBD1. This CDR3 is built from 13 residues. Germline CDR1 is SNHLY and CDR2 is FYNNEI. Trimming at V came to 6 bases and at J to 2 bases, leaving 0 bases not matched to a gene. CDR3 sequence (DNA): TGTGCCAGCAGGGGACAGGCCTACAATGAGCAGTTCTTC. Its protein product is CASRGQAYNEQFF.

This chain joins TRBV19 and TRBJ2-3; a weak D match, TRBD2 (6 bases). The CDR3 sequence is 13 residues long. Germline lookup yields CDR1 LNHDA and CDR2 SQIVND (reference sequence). V gave up 6 bases and J gave up 2 bases, with 9 bases separating them. The CDR3 reads CASRPGVTDTQYF. As DNA, the CDR3 is TGTGCCAGTAGGCCGGGGGTCACAGATACGCAGTATTTT.

The V gene is TRBV6-6, the J gene TRBJ2-6; the D gene is possibly TRBD2 (5 bases). This CDR3 is built from 16 residues. Trimming removed 3 bases from V and 4 bases from J, with 13 bases in between. Per the germline V gene, CDR1 is MNHNY and CDR2 is SVGAGI (reference sequence). The CDR3 region is CASSYGSRRGANVLTF. In DNA form, the CDR3 reads TGTGCCAGCAGTTATGGTTCAAGGAGGGGGGCCAACGTCCTGACTTTC.

The chain combines TRBV27 with TRBJ1-5, with D tentatively TRBD1 (6 bases). Germline CDR1 is MNHEY and CDR2 is SMNVEV (reference sequence). The length of the CDR3 is 15 residues. V was cut by 0 bases and J by 7 bases, with 13 bases left in between. The CDR3 DNA sequence: TGTGCCAGCAGTTTATCCAGGGGAGGGTTCCAGCCCCAGCATTTT. Translating it yields CASSLSRGGFQPQHF.

The genes are TRBV9 and TRBJ2-7; D might be TRBD1 (6 bases). Germline CDR1 and CDR2: SGDLS and YYNGEE. V lost 4 bases to trimming and J lost 6 bases, with 11 bases between them. The CDR3 spans 12 residues. CDR3 bases: TGTGCCAGCAGCCTACAGGGCGGCGAGCAGTACTTC. Amino acid sequence: CASSLQGGEQYF.

This clone was counted once. The chain is built from TRBV7-2 and TRBJ2-7, with D perhaps matching TRBD2 (6 bases). The V gene's germline CDR1 is SGHTA and CDR2 FQGNSA. V lost 0 bases to trimming and J lost 6 bases, with 9 bases between them. CDR3 length: 13 residues. CDR3 nucleotides: TGTGCCAGCAGCTTAGCGCGGGGTCCCGAGCAGTACTTC. It yields the protein CASSLARGPEQYF.

This clone was picked up a small number of times. The V gene is TRBV18, the J gene TRBJ1-1, with 8 bases that match TRBD1. CDR1 is KGHSH, CDR2 LQKENI, per germline. There are 13 residues in the CDR3. V shed 2 bases, J shed 8 bases, and the junction held 4 bases outside the gene matches. In DNA form, the CDR3 reads TGTGCCAGCTCACCAGGGCAGGGGGCCGAAGCTTTCTTT. This gives the protein CASSPGQGAEAFF.

This clone has only one observation. The chain couples TRBV13 to TRBJ2-5, with TRBD1 identical over 7 bases. The CDR3 totals 15 residues. The V segment lost 5 bases and the J segment 2 bases; nucleotides outside the gene matches: 8. The germline V gene encodes CDR1 PRHDT and CDR2 FYEKMQ (reference sequence). The CDR3 DNA follows: TGTGCCAGCAGCGACGGGACAGCGTATCAAGAGACCCAGTACTTC. It codes for CASSDGTAYQETQYF. The full variable domain, completed using reference TRBV13 and TRBJ2-5, is AAGVIQSPRHLIKEKRETATLKCYPIPRHDTVYWYQQGPGQDPQFLISFYEKMQSDKGSIPDRFSAQQFSDYHSELNMSSLELGDSALYFCASSDGTAYQETQYFGPGTRLLVL.

The rearrangement uses TRBV4-2 and TRBJ1-6; 10 bases align to TRBD1. V lost 2 bases and J lost 7; bases outside the gene matches: 5. Germline CDR1 reads LGHNA; CDR2 reads YNFKEQ. The CDR3 covers 16 residues. The CDR3 DNA reads TGTGCCAGCAGCCAATTACAGGGACAGGGGAATTCACCCCTCCACTTT. Translated, it gives CASSQLQGQGNSPLHF.

This rearrangement joins TRBV19 to TRBJ2-3; D may match TRBD1 or TRBD2 (5 bases each). Germline V gives CDR1 LNHDA, CDR2 SQIVND (reference sequence). The CDR3 is 15 amino acids. Trimming removed 3 bases at V and 6 bases at J, with 16 bases between. CDR3: CASSISGPSTDTQYF. The CDR3 region has the DNA TGTGCCAGTAGTATCTCGGGACCTTCCACTGATACGCAGTATTTT. Combining the CDR3 with reference TRBV19 and TRBJ2-3 gives the whole variable domain DGGITQSPKYLFRKEGQNVTLSCEQNLNHDAMYWYRQDPGQGLRLIYYSQIVNDFQKGDIAEGYSVSREKKESFPLTVTSAQKNPTAFYLCASSISGPSTDTQYFGPGTRLTVL.

The J gene is TRBJ1-1, the V gene TRBV7-6, with D unresolved. CDR1 is SGHVS, CDR2 FNYEAQ, per germline. The germline V and J ends were trimmed by 5 bases and 1 base, with 8 bases remaining between them. The CDR3 runs 13 residues. The CDR3 loop is CASSLMTNTEAFF. CDR3 bases: TGTGCCAGCAGCCTAATGACGAACACTGAAGCTTTCTTT.

The chain couples TRBV13 to TRBJ2-7; 9 bases are a match to TRBD2. Losses at the gene ends were 8 bases for V and 3 bases for J; bases not matched to a gene: 11. CDR3 length: 15 residues. Looked up from germline, CDR1 is PRHDT and CDR2 is FYEKMQ (reference sequence). The DNA for the CDR3 is TGTGCCAGCGGACCAAAGCGGGGGGTCGTCTACGAGCAGTACTTC. This sequence encodes CASGPKRGVVYEQYF.

V gene TRBV11-2 combines with J gene TRBJ2-7; 10 positions agree with TRBD1. The germline V gene has CDR1 SGHAT and CDR2 FQNNGV. The V gene end was trimmed by 5 bases and the J gene end by 5 bases; junction bases not matched to a gene: 6. The CDR3 sequence is 14 residues long. The CDR3, as DNA: TGTGCCAGCAGCCAAGGGACAGGGGAGAACGAGCAGTACTTC. This gives the protein CASSQGTGENEQYF.

The chain recombines TRBV5-1 with TRBJ2-1; D perhaps matches TRBD1 (5 bases). This CDR3 has 14 residues. V lost 6 bases to trimming and J lost 5 bases, with 15 bases between them. The germline gives CDR1 SGHRS, CDR2 YFSETQ. The CDR3 region is CASKAGSRNNEQFF. CDR3 bases: TGCGCCAGCAAGGCAGGGTCCCGCAACAATGAGCAGTTCTTC.

This chain's CDR3 is CASSLAVNYEQYF. The CDR3 DNA sequence: TGTGCCAGCAGCTTAGCCGTTAACTACGAGCAGTACTTC. This chain links TRBV7-9 with TRBJ2-7, with unresolved D. Looked up from germline, CDR1 is SEHNR and CDR2 is FQNEAQ (reference sequence). V was trimmed by 0 bases and J by 3 bases, leaving 6 bases between them. The CDR3 length is 13 residues.

The CDR3 loop is CAISESIPSSLEQYF. In DNA, the CDR3 is TGTGCCATCAGTGAGAGTATTCCTAGCTCTCTCGAGCAGTACTTC. The chain employs TRBV10-3 and TRBJ2-7, with D possibly being TRBD2 (5 bases). Germline V gene lookup returns CDR1 ENHRY and CDR2 SYGVKD. The CDR3 extends over 15 amino acids. Trimming stripped 2 bases from V and 6 bases from J, with 17 bases between.